This T cell receptor (beta chain) was sequenced during a study of cytomegalovirus exposure and HLA in healthy donors. Study-wide findings and caveats: Association with HLA alleles at 0.05 false discovery rate was found for 15,000 or so TCR beta sequences in a later analysis. Productive rates of about 90% or about 30% were seen for most TCR beta V segments in an earlier analysis. In a later analysis, V- and J-gene trimming of beta chains associated with a DCLRE1C missense variant, replicated independently.

The PCR was carried out with 60 Vbeta primers and 13 Jbeta primers. Clones were read by immunoSEQ multiplex PCR, and TCRdb kept only the in-frame ones, dropping some. The sample includes some 200,000 clones, more than 75% of them seen just once. With regard to this clone: Its cognate antigen is unknown.

This CDR3 contains 17 residues. Germline V gene sequence: CDR1 SGHAT, CDR2 FQNNGV. V was pared by 5 bases and J by 11 bases, with 28 bases between. This TCR was sampled from a girl under two years old in good health and CMV-seronegative. Sequencing input: PBMCs. The rearrangement uses TRBV11-2 and TRBJ2-1, with a possible D match to TRBD2 (6 bases). CDR3: CASSPLALREQTKKQFF. The DNA for the CDR3 is TGTGCCAGCAGCCCCCTGGCCCTCCGGGAGCAAACAAAAAAGCAGTTCTTC.